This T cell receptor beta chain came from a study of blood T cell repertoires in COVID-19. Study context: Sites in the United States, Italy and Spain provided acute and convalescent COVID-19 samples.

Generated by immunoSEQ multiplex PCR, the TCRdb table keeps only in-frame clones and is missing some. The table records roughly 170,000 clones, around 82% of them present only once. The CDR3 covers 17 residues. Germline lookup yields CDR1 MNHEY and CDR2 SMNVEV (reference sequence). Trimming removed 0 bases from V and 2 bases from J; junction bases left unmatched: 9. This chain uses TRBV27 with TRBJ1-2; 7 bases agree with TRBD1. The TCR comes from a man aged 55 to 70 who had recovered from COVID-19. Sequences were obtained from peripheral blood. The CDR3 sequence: CASSLSAGGRGNYGYTF. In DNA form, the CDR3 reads TGTGCCAGCAGTTTATCGGCAGGGGGTAGGGGAAACTATGGCTACACCTTC.